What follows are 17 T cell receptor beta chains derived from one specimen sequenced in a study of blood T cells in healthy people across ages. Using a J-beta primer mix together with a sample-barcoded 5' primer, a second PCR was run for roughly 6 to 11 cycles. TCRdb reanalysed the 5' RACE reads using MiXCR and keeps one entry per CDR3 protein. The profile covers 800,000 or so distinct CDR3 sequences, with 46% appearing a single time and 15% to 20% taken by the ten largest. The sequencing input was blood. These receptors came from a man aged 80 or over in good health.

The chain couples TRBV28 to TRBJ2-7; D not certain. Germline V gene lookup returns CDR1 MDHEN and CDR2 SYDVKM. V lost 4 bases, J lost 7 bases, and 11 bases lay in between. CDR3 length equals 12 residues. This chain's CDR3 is CASSSSSREQYF. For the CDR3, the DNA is TGTGCCAGCAGTTCCTCGTCTCGGGAGCAGTACTTC. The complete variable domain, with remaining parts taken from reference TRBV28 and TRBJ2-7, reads DVKVTQSSRYLVKRTGEKVFLECVQDMDHENMFWYRQDPGLGLRLIYFSYDVKMKEKGDIPEGYSVSREKKERFSLILESASTNQTSMYLCASSSSSREQYFGPGTRLTVT.

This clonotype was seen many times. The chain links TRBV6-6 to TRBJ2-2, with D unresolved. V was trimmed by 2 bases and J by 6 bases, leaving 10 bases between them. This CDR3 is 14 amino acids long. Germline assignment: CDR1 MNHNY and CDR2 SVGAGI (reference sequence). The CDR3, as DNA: TGTGCCAGCAGTTACGGAACGGGCGCCGGGGAGCTGTTTTTT. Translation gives CASSYGTGAGELFF.

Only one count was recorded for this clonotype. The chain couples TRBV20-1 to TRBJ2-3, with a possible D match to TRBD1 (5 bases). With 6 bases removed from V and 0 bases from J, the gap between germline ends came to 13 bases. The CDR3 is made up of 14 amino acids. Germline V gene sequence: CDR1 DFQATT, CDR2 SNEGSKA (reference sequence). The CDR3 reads CSAKNRLSTDTQYF. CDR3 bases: TGCAGTGCCAAAAACAGGCTTAGCACAGATACGCAGTATTTT.

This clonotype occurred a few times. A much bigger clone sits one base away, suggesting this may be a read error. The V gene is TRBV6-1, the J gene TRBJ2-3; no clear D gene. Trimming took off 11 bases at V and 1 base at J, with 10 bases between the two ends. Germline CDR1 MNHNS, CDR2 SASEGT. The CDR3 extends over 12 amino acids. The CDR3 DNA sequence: TGTGCCGGCATTGGCCGCACAGATACGCAGTATTTT. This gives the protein CAGIGRTDTQYF.

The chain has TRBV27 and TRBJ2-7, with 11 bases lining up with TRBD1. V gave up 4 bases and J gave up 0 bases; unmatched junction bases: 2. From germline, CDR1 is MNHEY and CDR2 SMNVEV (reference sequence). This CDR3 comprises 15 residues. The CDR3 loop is CASSWGQGVSYEQYF. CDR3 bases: TGTGCCAGCAGTTGGGGACAGGGGGTCTCCTACGAGCAGTACTTC.

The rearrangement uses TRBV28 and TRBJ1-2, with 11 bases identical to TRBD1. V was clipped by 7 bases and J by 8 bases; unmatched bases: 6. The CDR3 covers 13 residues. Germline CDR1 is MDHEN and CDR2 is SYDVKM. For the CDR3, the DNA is TGTGCCAGCACTGGACAGGGGGCCTTCGGCTACACCTTC. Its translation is CASTGQGAFGYTF.

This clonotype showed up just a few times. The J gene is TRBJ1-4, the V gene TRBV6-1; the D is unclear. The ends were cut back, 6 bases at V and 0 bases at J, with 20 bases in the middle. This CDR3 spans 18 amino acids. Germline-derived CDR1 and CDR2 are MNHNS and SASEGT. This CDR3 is CASRPPRPALATNEKLFF. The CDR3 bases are TGTGCCAGCAGACCCCCGAGGCCGGCCCTTGCAACTAATGAAAAACTGTTTTTT.

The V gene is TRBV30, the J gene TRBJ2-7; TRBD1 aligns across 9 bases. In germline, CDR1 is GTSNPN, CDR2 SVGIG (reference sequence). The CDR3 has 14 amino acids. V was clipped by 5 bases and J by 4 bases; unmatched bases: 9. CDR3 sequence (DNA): TGTGCCTGGTCGCCGGGACAGGGTTCGTACGAGCAGTACTTC. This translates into CAWSPGQGSYEQYF.

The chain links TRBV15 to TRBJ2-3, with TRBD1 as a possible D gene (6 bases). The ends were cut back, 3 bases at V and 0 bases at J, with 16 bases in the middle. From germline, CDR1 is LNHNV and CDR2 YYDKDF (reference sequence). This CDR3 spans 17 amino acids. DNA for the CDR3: TGTGCCACCAGCAGCACAGGGAGCGGCAGAAGCACAGATACGCAGTATTTT. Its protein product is CATSSTGSGRSTDTQYF.

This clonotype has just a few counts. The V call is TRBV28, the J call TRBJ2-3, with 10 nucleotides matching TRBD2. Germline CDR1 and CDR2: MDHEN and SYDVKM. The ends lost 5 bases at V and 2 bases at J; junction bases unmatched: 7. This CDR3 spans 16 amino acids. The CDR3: CASSPSGRDHTDTQYF. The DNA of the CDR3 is TGTGCCAGCAGTCCGAGCGGGAGGGACCACACAGATACGCAGTATTTT.

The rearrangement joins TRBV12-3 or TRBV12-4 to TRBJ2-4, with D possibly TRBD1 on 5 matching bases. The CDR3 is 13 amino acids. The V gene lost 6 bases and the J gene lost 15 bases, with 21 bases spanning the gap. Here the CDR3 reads CASSSERQGRRYF. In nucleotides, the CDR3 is TGTGCCAGCAGCTCCGAACGTCAGGGAAGGCGGTACTTC.

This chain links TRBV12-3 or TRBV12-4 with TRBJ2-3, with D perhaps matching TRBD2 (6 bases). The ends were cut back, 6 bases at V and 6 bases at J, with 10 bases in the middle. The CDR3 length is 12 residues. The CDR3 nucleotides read TGTGCCAGCAGACTAGCTCTGGATACGCAGTATTTT. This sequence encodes CASRLALDTQYF.

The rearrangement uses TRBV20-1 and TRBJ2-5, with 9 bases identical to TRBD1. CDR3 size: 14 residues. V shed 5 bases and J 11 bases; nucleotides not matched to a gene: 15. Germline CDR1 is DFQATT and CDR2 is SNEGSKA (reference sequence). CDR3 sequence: CSASDHRGQEEQYF. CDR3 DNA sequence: TGCAGTGCTTCGGATCACAGGGGGCAGGAAGAGCAGTACTTC.

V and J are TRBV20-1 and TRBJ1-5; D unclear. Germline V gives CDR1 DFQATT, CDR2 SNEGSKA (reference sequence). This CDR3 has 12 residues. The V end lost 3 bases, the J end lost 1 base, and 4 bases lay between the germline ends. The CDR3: CSASRSNQPQHF. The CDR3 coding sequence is TGCAGTGCTAGTAGGAGCAATCAGCCCCAGCATTTT.

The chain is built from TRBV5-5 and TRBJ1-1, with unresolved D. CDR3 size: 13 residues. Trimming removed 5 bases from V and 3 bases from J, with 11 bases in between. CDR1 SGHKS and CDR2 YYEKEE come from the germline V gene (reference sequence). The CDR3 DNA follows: TGTGCCAGCAGTTTTTCTCAGGACACTGAAGCTTTCTTT. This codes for CASSFSQDTEAFF.

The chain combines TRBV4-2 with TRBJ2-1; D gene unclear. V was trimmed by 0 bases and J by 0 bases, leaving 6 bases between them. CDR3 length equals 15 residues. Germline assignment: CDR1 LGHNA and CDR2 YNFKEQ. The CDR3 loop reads CASSQERVSYNEQFF. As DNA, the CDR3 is TGTGCCAGCAGCCAAGAGAGAGTCTCCTACAATGAGCAGTTCTTC.

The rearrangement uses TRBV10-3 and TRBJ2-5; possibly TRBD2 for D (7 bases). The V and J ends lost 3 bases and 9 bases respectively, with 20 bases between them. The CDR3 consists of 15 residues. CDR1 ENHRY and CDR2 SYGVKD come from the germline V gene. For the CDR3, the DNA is TGTGCCATCAGTGATGCCAGGGGAGGGCTGGAGGCCCAGTACTTC. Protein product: CAISDARGGLEAQYF.